The 14 T cell receptor beta chains listed next were all sequenced from one sample in a study of T-cell reconstitution after alpha-beta-depleted transplantation in children. Researchers prepared the TCRbeta library using unique molecular identifiers, the study reports. TCRdb redid the calling of the PCR reads with MiXCR, one entry per CDR3 protein. The top ten clones hold around a quarter of a sample with 280,000 or so distinct CDR3 sequences, about 9.9% of them seen once. The sample was peripheral blood, taken 180 days after TCRalphabeta/CD19-depleted stem cell transplant. Receptor source: a male patient between 2 and 15 years old who had a stem cell transplant for chronic granulomatous disease, so the T cells may come from the graft donor.

The V call is TRBV7-9, the J call TRBJ2-1, with D perhaps matching TRBD1 or TRBD2 (5 bases each). The germline V and J ends were trimmed by 5 bases and 10 bases, with 12 bases remaining between them. This CDR3 comprises 12 residues. Germline CDR1 is SEHNR and CDR2 is FQNEAQ (reference sequence). CDR3 nucleotides: TGTGCCAGCAGCCCCCCAGGGAGAGAGCAGTTCTTC. Its protein is CASSPPGREQFF.

This clonotype was detected ten times or more. The V call is TRBV28, the J call TRBJ1-4; D is ambiguous. This CDR3 has 13 residues. The germline CDR1 and CDR2 sequences are MDHEN and SYDVKM. V was pared by 6 bases and J by 8 bases, with 13 bases between. DNA for the CDR3: TGTGCCAGCAGCCCCCCGGGCAGCGAAAAACTGTTTTTT. Translation: CASSPPGSEKLFF.

At least ten counts were recorded for this clonotype. The genes are TRBV7-9 and TRBJ1-2; 8 nucleotides match TRBD1. V shed 5 bases, J shed 4 bases, and the junction held 6 bases outside the gene matches. CDR1 and CDR2 (germline): SEHNR, FQNEAQ (reference sequence). This CDR3 region has 14 residues. CDR3 sequence reads: CASSPPDRAYGYTF. In DNA, the CDR3 is TGTGCCAGCAGCCCCCCGGACAGGGCCTATGGCTACACCTTC.

Ten or more counts support this clonotype. The chain uses TRBV10-2 and TRBJ1-4, with 7 nucleotides matching TRBD1. The germline V gene has CDR1 WSHSY and CDR2 SAAADI. V was clipped by 6 bases and J by 7 bases; unmatched bases: 5. There are 13 residues in the CDR3. CDR3 loop: CASSPGQLEKLFF. CDR3 in DNA: TGCGCCAGCAGCCCGGGACAGCTTGAAAAACTGTTTTTT.

To note about this clonotype: This may come from a read error, since a much larger clone is one base off. This rearrangement joins TRBV27 to TRBJ1-5; no definite D call. The CDR3 length is 14 residues. Germline CDR1 MNHEY, CDR2 SMNVEV (reference sequence). The CDR3 nucleotides are TGTGCCAGCAGCCACGCCGTGGGGAATCAGCCCCATCATTTT. Its translation is CASSHAVGNQPHHF.

This clonotype was found a few times. The CDR3 sequence is CASSSVETRRFF. As DNA, the CDR3 is TGTGCCAGCAGCTCCGTCGAGACGAGGAGGTTCTTC. The V and J genes are TRBV7-6 and TRBJ2-1; unclear D gene. V lost 4 bases to trimming and J lost 15 bases, with 16 bases between them. This CDR3 region has 12 residues. Germline V gives CDR1 SGHVS, CDR2 FNYEAQ.

This clonotype was recorded at least ten times. The chain joins TRBV28 to TRBJ1-5; D is uncertain. Trimming removed 4 bases at V and 3 bases at J, with 16 bases between. Per germline, CDR1 MDHEN and CDR2 SYDVKM. The CDR3 has 16 amino acids. The CDR3 loop is CASSSPGTRPNQPQHF. CDR3 nucleotides: TGTGCCAGCAGTTCCCCAGGTACCAGGCCCAATCAGCCCCAGCATTTT.

This clonotype was observed at least ten times. This rearrangement joins TRBV28 to TRBJ2-7; no firm D call. The ends were cut back, 6 bases at V and 0 bases at J, with 15 bases in the middle. CDR1 and CDR2 (germline): MDHEN, SYDVKM. The CDR3 extends over 15 amino acids. This chain's CDR3 is CASSPVSLPSYEQYF. CDR3 DNA sequence: TGTGCCAGCAGCCCTGTATCACTCCCCTCCTACGAGCAGTACTTC. The full variable domain, with the rest looked up from reference TRBV28 and TRBJ2-7, is DVKVTQSSRYLVKRTGEKVFLECVQDMDHENMFWYRQDPGLGLRLIYFSYDVKMKEKGDIPEGYSVSREKKERFSLILESASTNQTSMYLCASSPVSLPSYEQYFGPGTRLTVT.

This clonotype was detected ten times or more. The chain carries TRBV21-1 and TRBJ1-5; the D segment call TRBD1 is taken from the table without a DNA check. TRBV21-1 is described as a pseudogene. This CDR3 region has 14 residues. The chain's CDR3 is CASTGQVTNQPQHF. The DNA of the CDR3 is TGTGCCAGCACGGGACAGGTCACCAATCAGCCCCAGCATTTT.

This clonotype appeared many times. The V and J genes are TRBV24-1 and TRBJ2-3; 8 nucleotides line up with TRBD2. CDR3 size: 17 residues. In germline, CDR1 is KGHDR, CDR2 SFDVKD. V trimming: 4 bases; J trimming: 2 bases; junction bases outside the gene matches: 10. CDR3 sequence reads: CATSDPGTSGHTDTQYF. In DNA, the CDR3 is TGTGCCACCAGTGACCCCGGGACTAGTGGGCACACAGATACGCAGTATTTT.

This clonotype showed up many times. This chain connects TRBV2 to TRBJ2-5; D gene uncertain. V was cut by 7 bases and J by 2 bases, with 11 bases left in between. Germline-derived CDR1 and CDR2 are SNHLY and FYNNEI. This CDR3 spans 13 amino acids. CDR3 sequence: CASTQFPQETQYF. DNA for the CDR3: TGTGCCAGCACGCAATTCCCTCAAGAGACCCAGTACTTC.

This clonotype was counted ten times or more. The rearrangement links TRBV12-3 or TRBV12-4 to TRBJ1-5; TRBD1 agrees at 9 bases. This CDR3 region has 17 residues. The V gene end was trimmed by 8 bases and the J gene end by 2 bases; junction bases not matched to a gene: 13. For the CDR3, the DNA is TGTGCCAGCTCCGGGACAGGGAAATCCGGGGGCAATCAGCCCCAGCATTTT. Encoded protein: CASSGTGKSGGNQPQHF.

In its sample, this clonotype was seen many times. This chain connects TRBV5-1 to TRBJ2-7, with D possibly matching TRBD2 (6 bases). This CDR3 is 18 amino acids long. Trimming cost V 0 bases and J 0 bases, with 19 bases left between them. CDR1 and CDR2 (germline): SGHRS, YFSETQ. In DNA form, the CDR3 reads TGCGCCAGCAGCTTGGCCTCATTTGTTAGCGGAAACTCCTACGAGCAGTACTTC. Residues: CASSLASFVSGNSYEQYF. The entire variable domain, with the rest obtained from reference TRBV5-1 and TRBJ2-7, is as follows: KAGVTQTPRYLIKTRGQQVTLSCSPISGHRSVSWYQQTPGQGLQFLFEYFSETQRNKGNFPGRFSGRQFSNSRSEMNVSTLELGDSALYLCASSLASFVSGNSYEQYFGPGTRLTVT.

This clonotype has a count of ten or more. The genes are TRBV13 and TRBJ2-1; 9 bases map to TRBD2. The CDR3 runs 17 residues. V shed 3 bases, J shed 7 bases, and the junction held 13 bases outside the gene matches. Germline CDR1 PRHDT, CDR2 FYEKMQ (reference sequence). This CDR3 reads CASSLEGGGRARNEQFF. CDR3 coding DNA: TGTGCCAGCAGCTTGGAAGGAGGCGGGAGGGCCCGGAATGAGCAGTTCTTC.